A single sample gave rise to the 21 T cell receptor beta chains below, sequenced in a study of cytomegalovirus exposure and HLA in healthy donors (dated by TCRdb to 2016 to 2017). Library creation used the immunoSEQ multiplex PCR assay. A mixture of 60 forward primers for TCR Vbeta segments and 13 reverse primers for TCR Jbeta segments was used in the multiplex PCR. TCRdb provides this immuneACCESS table in a form limited to in-frame rearrangements. Some clones are lacking; in checked studies, under half of them reflect an unresolved V gene, and why the rest are absent is not known. The sample table contains some 90,000 clones; only one count was recorded for 78% of them. The ten largest account for 4.4% of the sample. Sequenced: PBMCs. The receptors here all came from a male donor in good health and CMV-seropositive.

The chain uses TRBV27 and TRBJ2-7; D may be TRBD2 (5 bases). The CDR3 is made up of 14 amino acids. Germline lookup yields CDR1 MNHEY and CDR2 SMNVEV (reference sequence). V was clipped by 5 bases and J by 0 bases, with 11 bases between them. The CDR3 DNA reads as TGTGCCAGCAGTGCTAGCTTGGGCTCCTACGAGCAGTACTTC. This translates into CASSASLGSYEQYF.

This sequence joins TRBV6-1 and TRBJ2-7, with 8 positions matching TRBD2. The CDR3 sequence is 15 residues long. V was pared by 3 bases and J by 4 bases, with 8 bases of the junction left unmatched. The germline CDR1 and CDR2 sequences are MNHNS and SASEGT. As DNA, the CDR3 is TGTGCCAGCAGTGACCCCGGGATAGCGGGGTACGAGCAGTACTTC. This encodes CASSDPGIAGYEQYF.

The chain couples TRBV5-1 to TRBJ2-7; 9 bases are shared with TRBD1. This CDR3 spans 13 amino acids. CDR1 is SGHRS and CDR2 is YFSETQ in the germline V gene. V shed 8 bases, J shed 3 bases, and the junction held 6 bases outside the gene matches. The chain's CDR3 is CARQGAKRYEQYF. The CDR3 coding sequence is TGCGCCAGACAGGGGGCGAAACGCTACGAGCAGTACTTC.

The CDR3 reads CASSPIPAHNYGYTF. The DNA of the CDR3 is TGTGCCAGCAGTCCCATCCCCGCGCATAACTATGGCTACACCTTC. The gene calls are TRBV27 and TRBJ1-2; D is ambiguous. The CDR3 has 15 residues. The V end lost 5 bases, the J end lost 1 base, and 14 bases lay between the germline ends. The germline gives CDR1 MNHEY, CDR2 SMNVEV (reference sequence).

The J gene is TRBJ2-3, the V gene TRBV9; TRBD2 is a possible D gene (6 bases). CDR3 length: 16 amino acids. Per germline, CDR1 SGDLS and CDR2 YYNGEE. Trimming stripped 0 bases from V and 3 bases from J, with 14 bases between. The CDR3 sequence is CASSVGGEILTDTQYF. The CDR3 coding sequence is TGTGCCAGCAGCGTAGGGGGGGAGATCTTGACAGATACGCAGTATTTT.

This clone showed up just once. This chain uses TRBV28 with TRBJ1-5; 7 bases match TRBD1. There are 13 residues in the CDR3. The V gene's germline CDR1 is MDHEN and CDR2 SYDVKM. V lost 4 bases and J lost 6; bases outside the gene matches: 3. The CDR3 loop reads CASSSTGVQPQHF. DNA for the CDR3: TGTGCCAGCAGTTCTACAGGGGTTCAGCCCCAGCATTTT.

CDR3 sequence reads: CASSSRNYNEQFF. The CDR3 DNA sequence: TGTGCCAGCAGCTCCCGTAACTACAATGAGCAGTTCTTC. The chain carries TRBV5-6 and TRBJ2-1; unclear D gene. Germline CDR1 and CDR2: SGHDT and YYEEEE. V was cut by 3 bases and J by 3 bases, with 7 bases left in between. CDR3 length equals 13 residues.

The V call is TRBV5-1, the J call TRBJ1-1; unclear D gene. The V gene's germline CDR1 is SGHRS and CDR2 YFSETQ. V was trimmed by 2 bases and J by 1 base, leaving 12 bases between them. The CDR3 sequence is 15 residues long. The CDR3 bases are TGCGCCAGCAGCTTAGATTACAGCCGGAACACTGAAGCTTTCTTT. The encoded protein is CASSLDYSRNTEAFF.

This chain links TRBV6-5 with TRBJ2-7; 9 nucleotides match TRBD2. This CDR3 has 14 amino acids. CDR1 is MNHEY, CDR2 SVGAGI, per germline. Unmatched junction bases numbered 9, after V lost 6 bases and J lost 6 bases. CDR3 bases: TGTGCCAGCAGATGGACTAGCGCCTCCGCCGAGCAGTACTTC. This sequence encodes CASRWTSASAEQYF.

There are a few counts of this clone. The chain combines TRBV18 with TRBJ2-4; possible D gene TRBD1, 6 bases. V was cut by 4 bases and J by 0 bases, with 10 bases left in between. CDR1 is KGHSH and CDR2 is LQKENI in the germline V gene. The CDR3 is 15 amino acids. The CDR3: CASSQIQGAKNIQYF. The CDR3 DNA sequence: TGTGCCAGCTCACAAATACAGGGAGCCAAAAACATTCAGTACTTC.

This clone was counted only a few times. The chain links TRBV10-2 to TRBJ1-5; TRBD1 aligns across 7 bases. The J segment lost 1 base and the V segment lost 5 bases, leaving 5 bases of the junction unmatched. The CDR3 runs 15 residues. Germline CDR1 reads WSHSY; CDR2 reads SAAADI. DNA for the CDR3: TGCGCCAGCAGTCGTGCACAGGGGAGCAATCAGCCCCAGCATTTT. Its protein product is CASSRAQGSNQPQHF.

The V gene is TRBV28, the J gene TRBJ2-5; D gene unclear. Looked up from germline, CDR1 is MDHEN and CDR2 is SYDVKM. The CDR3 is made up of 15 amino acids. V was pared by 8 bases and J by 2 bases, with 18 bases between. For the CDR3, the DNA is TGTGCCAGCTCTCCCCGCACAGATGTACAAGAGACCCAGTACTTC. Protein sequence: CASSPRTDVQETQYF.

The chain employs TRBV7-2 and TRBJ1-5; D perhaps matches TRBD1 (6 bases). The V and J ends lost 8 bases and 3 bases respectively, with 11 bases between them. The CDR3 loop spans 13 amino acids. CDR1 is SGHTA and CDR2 is FQGNSA in the germline V gene. The CDR3 region has the DNA TGTGCCAGCCAGGGGCGAAACAATCAGCCCCAGCATTTT. Its protein is CASQGRNNQPQHF.

This clone was observed a few times. The chain joins TRBV19 to TRBJ2-5; the match to TRBD1 covers 9 bases. V lost 8 bases, J lost 4 bases, and 11 bases stayed unmatched. Germline CDR1 reads LNHDA; CDR2 reads SQIVND (reference sequence). The CDR3 has 15 residues. The CDR3: CASDGGTGIRETQYF. The DNA of the CDR3 is TGTGCCAGTGATGGAGGGACAGGGATACGAGAGACCCAGTACTTC.

This chain uses TRBV5-1 with TRBJ1-1; weak D call: TRBD1 (6 bases). The V gene lost 4 bases and the J gene lost 0 bases, with 16 bases spanning the gap. The CDR3 is made up of 16 amino acids. Germline CDR1 reads SGHRS; CDR2 reads YFSETQ. The DNA for the CDR3 is TGCGCCAGCAGCGTGGGACATACAACCATGAACACTGAAGCTTTCTTT. Translation: CASSVGHTTMNTEAFF.

The chain combines TRBV2 with TRBJ1-5; a weak D match, TRBD1 (5 bases). The CDR3 consists of 14 residues. Germline-derived CDR1 and CDR2 are SNHLY and FYNNEI. Between the trimmed V and J ends, which lost 4 bases and 0 bases, there was a span of 7 bases. The chain's CDR3 is CASSGQISNQPQHF. The CDR3 DNA reads as TGTGCCAGCAGTGGACAGATTAGCAATCAGCCCCAGCATTTT. The full variable domain, in which reference TRBV2 and TRBJ1-5 provide the parts outside the CDR3, is EPEVTQTPSHQVTQMGQEVILRCVPISNHLYFYWYRQILGQKVEFLVSFYNNEISEKSEIFDDQFSVERPDGSNFTLKIRSTKLEDSAMYFCASSGQISNQPQHFGDGTRLSIL.

The gene calls are TRBV6-1 and TRBJ2-7; 12 nucleotides agree with TRBD1. This CDR3 region has 15 residues. Trimming cost V 4 bases and J 3 bases; bases outside gene matches: 4. Germline V gene data show CDR1 as MNHNS and CDR2 as SASEGT. Here the CDR3 DNA reads TGTGCCAGCAGTGGAGGGACAGGGGGCAACTACGAGCAGTACTTC. Amino acid sequence: CASSGGTGGNYEQYF.

The rearrangement links TRBV6-4 to TRBJ2-3, with a possible D match to TRBD2 (7 bases). The CDR3 is 14 amino acids. Germline V gene data show CDR1 as MRHNA and CDR2 as SNTAGT. Trimming took off 2 bases at V and 2 bases at J, with 8 bases between the two ends. As DNA, the CDR3 is TGTGCCAGCAGTGACGGGGGGGCCACAGATACGCAGTATTTT. The encoded protein is CASSDGGATDTQYF.

The chain joins TRBV13 to TRBJ2-7; 7 nucleotides align to TRBD1. This CDR3 spans 14 amino acids. Germline lookup yields CDR1 PRHDT and CDR2 FYEKMQ (reference sequence). After removal of 5 bases from V and 0 bases from J, the junction contained 4 bases not matched to a gene. CDR3 region: CASSPRDSSYEQYF. The DNA of the CDR3 is TGTGCCAGCAGCCCCCGGGACAGCTCCTACGAGCAGTACTTC.

This clone was recorded a few times. This chain links TRBV5-6 with TRBJ1-3, with D unresolved. This CDR3 contains 13 residues. V lost 0 bases and J 4 bases, leaving 5 bases between the germline ends. Germline lookup yields CDR1 SGHDT and CDR2 YYEEEE. This chain's CDR3 is CASSLGRGNTIYF. CDR3 sequence (DNA): TGTGCCAGCAGCTTGGGCAGGGGAAACACCATATATTTT. The full variable domain, in which reference TRBV5-6 and TRBJ1-3 provide the parts outside the CDR3, is DAGVTQSPTHLIKTRGQQVTLRCSPKSGHDTVSWYQQALGQGPQFIFQYYEEEERQRGNFPDRFSGHQFPNYSSELNVNALLLGDSALYLCASSLGRGNTIYFGEGSWLTVV.

This chain connects TRBV6-1 to TRBJ1-2, with TRBD1 matching 8 bases. Trimming removed 2 bases from V and 6 bases from J; junction bases left unmatched: 8. The CDR3 covers 15 residues. Germline lookup yields CDR1 MNHNS and CDR2 SASEGT. In DNA, the CDR3 is TGTGCCAGCAGTGAAAATTCAGGGGGCGGGGATGGCTACACCTTC. Protein sequence: CASSENSGGGDGYTF.